This entry is about one TCR beta chain. The antigen is unknown. With 60 Vbeta and 13 Jbeta primers, the PCR was carried out. TCRdb's table, derived via immunoSEQ multiplex PCR, lists solely in-frame clones and lacks some. The repertoire holds 90,000 to 100,000 clones, with about 80% as singletons. Donors counted as nominally healthy when sampled, yet unrecorded immune exposures were likely. The CDR3 contains 15 residues. V dropped 4 bases and J dropped 5; count of bases not matched to a gene: 6. Germline V lookup: CDR1 MNHEY, CDR2 SMNVEV (reference sequence). The sample originates from a study of cytomegalovirus exposure and HLA in healthy donors. Overall study: About 83 million unique TCRs from HLA-typed donors made up an early data release. Study-level results: For most TCR sequences rarity was the rule, although some public TCRs occurred in many donors. In a later analysis, the majority of CMV-associated beta chains seemingly showed HLA restriction.

This TCR derives from a man between 40 and 49 years old in good health and CMV-seronegative. The sample taken for sequencing was PBMCs. The rearrangement joins TRBV27 to TRBJ2-5; 11 nucleotides line up with TRBD2. DNA for the CDR3: TGTGCCAGCAGTTCCCCGACTAGCGGGAAGGAGACCCAGTACTTC. Its translation is CASSSPTSGKETQYF.